The rows below give T cell receptor beta chains drawn from one sample of a study of blood T cell repertoires in COVID-19. This table comes from immunoSEQ multiplex PCR, and its TCRdb copy is limited to in-frame clones, with some not included. Of about 160,000 clones listed, 60% to 85% are singletons. Source material: peripheral blood. The receptors come from a woman aged 60 to 75 with COVID-19, enrolled during active disease. Each CDR3 is given with its conserved first and last residue. The D gene is left open where the match is weak. Clone size appears in some rows only: once, few, many, or a class for an expanded clone.

DNA	CDR3	D	size	J	V
TGTGCCAGCAGTTCGCAGTCAATCAATCAGCCCCAGCATTTT	CASSSQSINQPQHF	NA	NA	TRBJ1-5	TRBV7-9
TGTGCCAGCAGCCTGGGACTAGCGGGAGGTAGGAATGAGCAGTTCTTC	CASSLGLAGGRNEQFF	TRBD2	NA	TRBJ2-1	TRBV7-9
TGTGCCACCAGCAGAGATCGAAGGGGATACTACACAGATACGCAGTATTTT	CATSRDRRGYYTDTQYF	NA	NA	TRBJ2-3	TRBV15
TGTGCCAGTAGTACGGACAGGGGAGCTAACTATGGCTACACCTTC	CASSTDRGANYGYTF	TRBD1	NA	TRBJ1-2	TRBV19
TGTGCCAGCAGTTACTCGGGCAGAGTCTTCACTGAAGCTTTCTTT	CASSYSGRVFTEAFF	NA	NA	TRBJ1-1	TRBV6-6
TGTGCCAGCAGTGCCCTAGCCGGGACTAGCGGGAGAGTTGAGCAGTTCTTC	CASSALAGTSGRVEQFF	TRBD2	NA	TRBJ2-1	TRBV2
TGTGCCAGCAGCCTAAAGGGGATGATTAACTATGGCTACACCTTC	CASSLKGMINYGYTF	NA	once	TRBJ1-2	TRBV5-4
TGTGCCAGCTGCCGGGGGGGCGCCTATGGCTACACCTTC	CASCRGGAYGYTF	NA	NA	TRBJ1-2	TRBV25-1
TGTGCCACCAGCAGAGATCCCTTCAGGGCCGAAAAACTGTTTTTT	CATSRDPFRAEKLFF	NA	NA	TRBJ1-4	TRBV15
TGTGCCAGCAGGCGAGACAGGGGGTTGAATCAGCCCCAGCATTTT	CASRRDRGLNQPQHF	TRBD1	NA	TRBJ1-5	TRBV28
TGTGCCAGCAGCTTTCGGACTAGCGGGACCGGGGAGCTGTTTTTT	CASSFRTSGTGELFF	TRBD2	NA	TRBJ2-2	TRBV11-2
TGTGCCAGTACCCCCCTCGGGGAATCCGGGGCCAACGTCCTGACTTTC	CASTPLGESGANVLTF	NA	NA	TRBJ2-6	TRBV19
TGTGCCAGCACCCGGAGGCTGGTGGGTGCAGATACGCAGTATTTT	CASTRRLVGADTQYF	NA	NA	TRBJ2-3	TRBV28
TGTGCCAGCAGTCGGGACAGCTACTCTGGAAACACCATATATTTT	CASSRDSYSGNTIYF	TRBD1	NA	TRBJ1-3	TRBV2
TGTGCCAGCAGTTTAGGAGCCTACGAGCAGTACTTC	CASSLGAYEQYF	NA	NA	TRBJ2-7	TRBV28
TGTGCTAGTGCCGTCCGGGGGGGGGAGACCCAGTACTTC	CASAVRGGETQYF	TRBD2	NA	TRBJ2-5	TRBV12-5
TGTGCCAGCAGTCGACAGGCCTATTCCTACGAGCAGTACTTC	CASSRQAYSYEQYF	NA	NA	TRBJ2-7	TRBV27
TGTGCCAGCAGTTACTCGGGGGGAACTGAAGCTTTCTTT	CASSYSGGTEAFF	NA	NA	TRBJ1-1	TRBV6-5
TGTGCCAGCAGCTTAGCAGGAGGGGTTGGAGCTTTCTTT	CASSLAGGVGAFF	NA	NA	TRBJ1-1	TRBV7-9
TGTGCCAGCAGCTTGAGAGGAGGCAGTGCTGGAAACACCATATATTTT	CASSLRGGSAGNTIYF	NA	NA	TRBJ1-3	TRBV5-5
TGTGCCAGCAGCTTCCCCCCAGGATTGTCCCCCGGGGAGCTGTTTTTT	CASSFPPGLSPGELFF	NA	NA	TRBJ2-2	TRBV11-2
TGTGCCAGCAGCGAACCTGCCCGGGCCGCGGGCACCTTC	CASSEPARAAGTF	NA	NA	TRBJ1-2	TRBV6-2/TRBV6-3
TGTGCCATCAGTGAGTCGAAGACAGGGAGCTATGGCTACACCTTC	CAISESKTGSYGYTF	TRBD1	NA	TRBJ1-2	TRBV10-3
TGTGCCAGCGACCGGGACTGGGATACGCAGTATTTT	CASDRDWDTQYF	NA	once	TRBJ2-3	TRBV7-9
TGTGCCAGCAGTCCTCCGGGACAGGGTATTGGTGGCTACACCTTC	CASSPPGQGIGGYTF	TRBD1	few	TRBJ1-2	TRBV28
TGTGCCAGCAGGACTAGTCCCTCCTACAATGAGCAGTTCTTC	CASRTSPSYNEQFF	NA	few	TRBJ2-1	TRBV6-5
TGCGCCAGCAGCCTGGGGACTAGCGGGGGGTTCCGAGAGACCCAGTACTTC	CASSLGTSGGFRETQYF	TRBD2	NA	TRBJ2-5	TRBV5-1
TGTGCCAGCAGCCCTCGCGGCGGGATCTCCTACAATGAGCAGTTCTTC	CASSPRGGISYNEQFF	NA	NA	TRBJ2-1	TRBV9
TGCGCCAGCAGCTCTACTAGCGGGGGGGCCGTCGGGGAGCTGTTTTTT	CASSSTSGGAVGELFF	TRBD2	few	TRBJ2-2	TRBV5-1
TGTGCCAGTACCGACGGGGTCTACAATGAGCAGTTCTTC	CASTDGVYNEQFF	NA	once	TRBJ2-1	TRBV19
TGCGCCAGCAGCTTGTCCCCCTCGACAGGGTGGGCGAATAACTATGGCTACACCTTC	CASSLSPSTGWANNYGYTF	TRBD1	NA	TRBJ1-2	TRBV5-1
TGTGCCAGCAGCCAAGAACTAGCGGGAGTAGGCGAGCAGTACTTC	CASSQELAGVGEQYF	TRBD2	NA	TRBJ2-7	TRBV3-1/TRBV3-2
TGCGCCAGCAGCTTGGTAATCCCGGGACAGGGTAGGGACACCGGGGAGCTGTTTTTT	CASSLVIPGQGRDTGELFF	TRBD1	NA	TRBJ2-2	TRBV5-1
TGTGCCAGTAGTATAGGAGGAGCGAACGAGCAGTACTTC	CASSIGGANEQYF	NA	NA	TRBJ2-7	TRBV19
TGTGCCAGCAGCTTCCAGTTGAACACTGAAGCTTTCTTT	CASSFQLNTEAFF	NA	once	TRBJ1-1	TRBV7-2
TGTGCCAGCAGCTTTGAGACTAGCGGGACATCCAATGAGCAGTTCTTC	CASSFETSGTSNEQFF	TRBD2	NA	TRBJ2-1	TRBV11-3
TGCGCCAGCAGCCAAGGGACAGGGGGCCCGGACACCGGGGAGCTGTTTTTT	CASSQGTGGPDTGELFF	TRBD1	few	TRBJ2-2	TRBV4-3
TGTGCCAGCAGTCCACACCGACTAGCGGCGAACACCGGGGAGCTGTTTTTT	CASSPHRLAANTGELFF	TRBD2	NA	TRBJ2-2	TRBV28
TGTGCCAGCAGTTTATCGCAGGACAGGGGGGGAAGCTACACCTTC	CASSLSQDRGGSYTF	TRBD1	NA	TRBJ1-2	TRBV27
TGCGCCAGCAGCTTGGAACAGAATAATGAAAAACTGTTTTTT	CASSLEQNNEKLFF	NA	NA	TRBJ1-4	TRBV5-1
TGTGCCAGAAGCTCGGGCCCCCGGGGGGGGGAGACCCAGTACTTC	CARSSGPRGGETQYF	NA	NA	TRBJ2-5	TRBV7-5
TGTGCCAGCAGTGCCATCCTAGCGGGAGGGCGGGGGGCCAAAAACATTCAGTACTTC	CASSAILAGGRGAKNIQYF	TRBD2	NA	TRBJ2-4	TRBV6-1